A selection of T cell receptor beta chains follows, all from one sample in a study of Graves' ophthalmopathy and Graves' hyperthyroidism. TCRdb fed the multiplex PCR reads into MiXCR, producing one record per CDR3 protein. Of around 520,000 distinct CDR3 sequences in the sample, approximately 35% are singletons; the top ten hold about 4.2%. Specimen: peripheral blood or thyroid tissue (not recorded which). These receptors all stem from an adult man with Graves' hyperthyroidism. CDR3s leave out the opening cysteine and the closing phenylalanine or tryptophan. Fields, in order: J gene, V gene, CDR3 protein.

TRBJ1-5 TRBV9 TSSPDRGNQPQH
TRBJ1-5 TRBV7-3 ASRSTGGKCNQPQH
TRBJ1-1 TRBV11-3 ASRPGTGAGEAF
TRBJ2-5 TRBV20-1 SASSPTSGRGLQETQY
TRBJ2-5 TRBV11-2 ASSPTRGETQY
TRBJ2-5 TRBV7-9 ASSSDFKPGSGETQY
TRBJ1-5 TRBV27 ASGDVGYSNQPQH
TRBJ1-5 TRBV9 ASGSSSTGYSQPQH
TRBJ1-2 TRBV6-5 ATTWDGSSYGYT
TRBJ2-7 TRBV15 ATSRDLKEGILY
TRBJ2-5 TRBV24-1 ATSDFAGKETQY
TRBJ2-5 TRBV7-2 ASSFAPSGGGTQY
TRBJ1-1 TRBV7-8 ASVAWETGTEAF
TRBJ2-7 TRBV29-1 SVARGGGYEQY
TRBJ2-5 TRBV19 ASGTSGRGMETQY
TRBJ2-7 TRBV20-1 SAKVKRGAYEQY
TRBJ1-2 TRBV19 ASSRGSGDYDYT
TRBJ2-7 TRBV5-6 ASSRRDRDSSYEQY
TRBJ1-2 TRBV29-1 SVEDAGEYRDRTNYGYT
TRBJ2-4 TRBV7-2 ASSLVVAGSRDIQY
TRBJ1-1 TRBV2 ASSRGGPNTEAF
TRBJ2-5 TRBV7-9 ASSLGGTAQGTQY
TRBJ2-3 TRBV7-2 ASSLIGEKDTQY
TRBJ1-4 TRBV7-2 ASSVGRMQGEKLF
TRBJ2-5 TRBV7-8 ASSSQLQETQY
TRBJ2-7 TRBV29-1 SVETGALGYEQY
TRBJ1-4 TRBV7-8 ASSLALTDRNEKLF
TRBJ1-5 TRBV20-1 SAKDLAPNQPQH
TRBJ2-7 TRBV10-3 VSSRGQNEQY
TRBJ1-2 TRBV29-1 SVDLGGYGYT
TRBJ2-2 TRBV6-5 ASSQRTVSTGELF
TRBJ1-1 TRBV20-1 SARESRGGVNTEAF
TRBJ1-5 TRBV7-2 ASSSDRGLQPQH
TRBJ1-1 TRBV5-6 ASSSNQGTAF
TRBJ1-5 TRBV19 ASSIWSAGQPQH
TRBJ2-1 TRBV7-2 ASSLEAVRGNEQF
TRBJ1-2 TRBV29-1 SVYAPGQSNYGYT
TRBJ1-1 TRBV2 ASSELQVFNAEAF
TRBJ2-3 TRBV6-5 ASSEQGEADTQY
TRBJ2-2 TRBV12-3/TRBV12-4 ASSFIPSEDTGELF